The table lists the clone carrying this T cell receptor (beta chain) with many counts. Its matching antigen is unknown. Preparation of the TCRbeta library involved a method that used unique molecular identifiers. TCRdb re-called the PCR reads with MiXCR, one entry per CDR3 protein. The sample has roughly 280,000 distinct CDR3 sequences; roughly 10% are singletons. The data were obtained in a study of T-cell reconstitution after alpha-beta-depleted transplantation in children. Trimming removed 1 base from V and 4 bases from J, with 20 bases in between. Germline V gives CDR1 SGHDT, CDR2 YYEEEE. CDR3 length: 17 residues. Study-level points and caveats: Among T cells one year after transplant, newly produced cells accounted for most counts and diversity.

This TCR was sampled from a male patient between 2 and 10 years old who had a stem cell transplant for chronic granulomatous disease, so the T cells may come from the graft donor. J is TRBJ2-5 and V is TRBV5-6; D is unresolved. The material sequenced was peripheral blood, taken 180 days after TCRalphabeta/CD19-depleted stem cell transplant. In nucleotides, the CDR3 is TGTGCCAGCAGCTTGTGGGGATCCTTCAGCTTAGGAGAGACCCAGTACTTC. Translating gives CASSLWGSFSLGETQYF.